These 5 T cell receptor beta chains were sequenced from one sample in a study of T cells after yellow fever vaccination. A single record per CDR3 protein comes from TCRdb applying MiXCR to the 5' RACE reads. The profile covers about 340,000 distinct CDR3 sequences, with 8.7% appearing a single time and roughly 17% taken by the ten largest. The input for sequencing was PBMCs, taken on the day of the first yellow fever vaccination. These receptors came from a man between 18 and 29 years old who received the YFV17D yellow fever vaccine.

This clonotype occurred many times. The CDR3 coding sequence is TGCAGTGCCCCCCGGGCGGGGGGCATCTACAATGAGCAGTTCTTC. It specifies CSAPRAGGIYNEQFF. This chain joins TRBV20-1 and TRBJ2-1; 8 bases are a match to TRBD2. Trimming removed 6 bases from V and 3 bases from J; junction bases left unmatched: 10. Germline V gene lookup returns CDR1 DFQATT and CDR2 SNEGSKA (reference sequence). The CDR3 has 15 amino acids.

V and J are TRBV12-3 or TRBV12-4 and TRBJ2-6, with 9 bases identical to TRBD1. The CDR3 spans 18 residues. The V segment lost 3 bases and the J segment 0 bases; nucleotides outside the gene matches: 6. The CDR3: CASSFGTGSSSGANVLTF. Here the CDR3 DNA reads TGTGCCAGCAGTTTCGGGACAGGGAGTAGCTCTGGGGCCAACGTCCTGACTTTC.

V usage is TRBV6-6 and J usage is TRBJ1-1, with D hard to call. The CDR3 contains 13 residues. V lost 2 bases, J lost 4 bases, and 8 bases lay in between. Germline CDR1 reads MNHNY; CDR2 reads SVGAGI (reference sequence). CDR3 residues: CASSYGFFTEAFF. The CDR3 bases are TGTGCCAGCAGTTACGGGTTTTTCACTGAAGCTTTCTTT.

The rearrangement uses TRBV6-5 and TRBJ1-1; no definite D call. V lost 0 bases and J 4 bases, leaving 12 bases between the germline ends. This CDR3 contains 15 residues. In germline, CDR1 is MNHEY, CDR2 SVGAGI. The CDR3 DNA reads TGTGCCAGCAGTTACTCGCGCACCTTTGGCACTGAAGCTTTCTTT. This codes for CASSYSRTFGTEAFF.

This chain links TRBV3-1 with TRBJ1-2; D remains ambiguous. The CDR3 consists of 14 residues. Trimming cost V 2 bases and J 3 bases, with 10 bases left between them. Per germline, CDR1 LGHDT and CDR2 YNNKEL (reference sequence). The CDR3 region is CASSQLTEDYGYTF. The CDR3 region has the DNA TGTGCCAGCAGCCAATTAACGGAGGACTATGGCTACACCTTC. The full variable domain, with the rest looked up from reference TRBV3-1 and TRBJ1-2, is DTAVSQTPKYLVTQMGNDKSIKCEQNLGHDTMYWYKQDSKKFLKIMFSYNNKELIINETVPNRFSPKSPDKAHLNLHINSLELGDSAVYFCASSQLTEDYGYTFGSGTRLTVV.